These 5 T cell receptor beta chains originate from one sample sequenced in a study of T-cell reconstitution after alpha-beta-depleted transplantation in children. During its preparation, the TCRbeta library received unique molecular identifiers. MiXCR, run by TCRdb on the PCR reads, gives a single entry per CDR3 protein. This table has approximately 97,000 distinct CDR3 sequences, about 8% appearing once. Sequenced material: PBMCs, taken before TCRalphabeta/CD19-depleted stem cell transplant. These receptors all stem from a boy aged 2 to 10 with acute lymphoblastic leukemia, due to receive a stem cell transplant.

This clonotype was seen many times. This chain links TRBV5-1 with TRBJ2-5; D uncertain. The V end was cut by 4 bases, the J end by 1 base, with 14 bases between. CDR1 and CDR2 (germline): SGHRS, YFSETQ. CDR3 length: 15 residues. The CDR3 sequence: CASSPSFGGQETQYF. The CDR3 DNA reads as TGCGCCAGCAGCCCCTCTTTTGGCGGCCAAGAGACCCAGTACTTC.

This clonotype has a count of ten or more. This rearrangement joins TRBV15 to TRBJ2-5; TRBD2 agrees at 10 bases. Germline-derived CDR1 and CDR2 are LNHNV and YYDKDF (reference sequence). V was pared by 5 bases and J by 4 bases, with 7 bases of the junction left unmatched. CDR3 length: 15 amino acids. CDR3: CATSASGGARETQYF. Here the CDR3 DNA reads TGTGCCACCAGCGCCAGCGGGGGGGCGAGAGAGACCCAGTACTTC.

The chain is built from TRBV6-2 or TRBV6-3 and TRBJ2-1, with 8 bases lining up with TRBD1. This CDR3 is built from 15 residues. Germline trimming cut 7 bases from V and 4 bases from J; bases unmatched to any gene: 9. Per germline, CDR1 MNHEY and CDR2 SVGEGT. This chain's CDR3 is CASIKSGGPYNEQFF. CDR3 DNA sequence: TGTGCCAGCATAAAATCAGGGGGCCCATACAATGAGCAGTTCTTC.

This clonotype was seen many times. The chain combines TRBV20-1 with TRBJ2-1, with TRBD2 matching 10 bases. The V and J ends lost 5 bases and 12 bases, in that order; junction bases with no gene match: 13. The V gene's germline CDR1 is DFQATT and CDR2 SNEGSKA (reference sequence). This CDR3 has 14 amino acids. This CDR3 reads CSAPRTSGAWGQFF. The CDR3 DNA sequence: TGCAGTGCTCCCCGGACTAGCGGTGCATGGGGGCAGTTCTTC.

This clonotype showed up many times. This chain uses TRBV4-2 with TRBJ1-1, with D possibly TRBD1 on 5 matching bases. This CDR3 comprises 17 residues. The V and J ends lost 0 bases and 4 bases respectively, with 18 bases between them. Germline-derived CDR1 and CDR2 are LGHNA and YNFKEQ. The CDR3 sequence: CASSQDGGASEVTEAFF. Written as DNA, the CDR3 is TGTGCCAGCAGCCAAGATGGTGGGGCGTCCGAAGTCACTGAAGCTTTCTTT.